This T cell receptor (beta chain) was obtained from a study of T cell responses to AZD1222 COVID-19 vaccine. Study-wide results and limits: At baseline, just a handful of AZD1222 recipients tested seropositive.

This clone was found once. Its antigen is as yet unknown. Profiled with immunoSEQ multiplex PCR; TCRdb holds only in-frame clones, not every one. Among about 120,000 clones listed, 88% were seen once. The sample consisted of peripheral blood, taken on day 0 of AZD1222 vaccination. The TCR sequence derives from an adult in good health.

The CDR3 DNA is TGTGCCAGCAGTTTTTCTCGGGCAGGCCCGAACACTGAAGCTTTCTTT. This sequence encodes CASSFSRAGPNTEAFF. The gene calls are TRBV28 and TRBJ1-1, with D unclear. Per germline, CDR1 MDHEN and CDR2 SYDVKM. Trimming cost V 3 bases and J 1 base, with 15 bases left between them. There are 16 residues in the CDR3.